This T cell receptor beta chain was recorded in a study of T cells in Graves' hyperthyroidism and ophthalmopathy. With respect to this clonotype: The target antigen is unknown.

Study-level results: Appearing also in blood were most of the thyroid clonotypes expanded above 0.001.

The CDR3 sequence is 18 residues long. Germline V gene sequence: CDR1 LGHDT, CDR2 YNNKEL (reference sequence). The V and J ends lost 0 bases and 0 bases, in that order; junction bases with no gene match: 7. Researchers took RNA transcripts and amplified the TCR beta CDR3 regions from them. HTBI primers were the set used in a first-round RT-PCR of the TCR CDR3. TCRdb reprocessed the multiplex PCR reads with MiXCR, giving one entry per CDR3 protein. The profile shows about 360,000 distinct CDR3 sequences, over 10% of them singletons. The clonotype comes from a woman aged 18 to 35 with Graves' hyperthyroidism. Material for sequencing was blood. The rearrangement joins TRBV3-1 to TRBJ2-1; 8 bases match TRBD2. The CDR3 loop reads CASSQDGLREDSYNEQFF. CDR3 nucleotides: TGTGCCAGCAGCCAAGATGGCTTGCGGGAGGACTCCTACAATGAGCAGTTCTTC.